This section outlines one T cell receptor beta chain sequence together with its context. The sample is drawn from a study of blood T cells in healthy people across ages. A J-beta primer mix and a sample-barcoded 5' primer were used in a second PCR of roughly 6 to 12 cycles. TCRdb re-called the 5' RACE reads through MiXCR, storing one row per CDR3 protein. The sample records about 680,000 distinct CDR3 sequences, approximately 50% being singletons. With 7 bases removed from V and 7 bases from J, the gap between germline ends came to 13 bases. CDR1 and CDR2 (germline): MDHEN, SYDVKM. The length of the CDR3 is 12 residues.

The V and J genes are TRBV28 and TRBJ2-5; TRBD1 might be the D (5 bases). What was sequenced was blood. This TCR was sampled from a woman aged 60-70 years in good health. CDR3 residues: CASTAGKGTQYF. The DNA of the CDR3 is TGTGCCAGCACAGCAGGGAAAGGGACCCAGTACTTC.